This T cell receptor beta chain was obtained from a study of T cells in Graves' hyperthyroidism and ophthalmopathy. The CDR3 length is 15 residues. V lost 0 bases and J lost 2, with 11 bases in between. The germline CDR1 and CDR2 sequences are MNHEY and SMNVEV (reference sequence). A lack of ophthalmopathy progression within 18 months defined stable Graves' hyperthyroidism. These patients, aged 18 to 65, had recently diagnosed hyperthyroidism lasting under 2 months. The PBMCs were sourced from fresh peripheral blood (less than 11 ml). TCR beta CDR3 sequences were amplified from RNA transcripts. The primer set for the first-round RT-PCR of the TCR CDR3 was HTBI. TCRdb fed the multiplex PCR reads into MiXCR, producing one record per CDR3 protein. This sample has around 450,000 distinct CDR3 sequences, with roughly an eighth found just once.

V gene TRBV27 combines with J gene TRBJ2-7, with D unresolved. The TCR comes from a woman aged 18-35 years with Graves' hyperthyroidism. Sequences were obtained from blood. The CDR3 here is CASSLSETQTYEQYF. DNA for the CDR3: TGTGCCAGCAGTTTATCCGAGACACAAACCTACGAGCAGTACTTC.